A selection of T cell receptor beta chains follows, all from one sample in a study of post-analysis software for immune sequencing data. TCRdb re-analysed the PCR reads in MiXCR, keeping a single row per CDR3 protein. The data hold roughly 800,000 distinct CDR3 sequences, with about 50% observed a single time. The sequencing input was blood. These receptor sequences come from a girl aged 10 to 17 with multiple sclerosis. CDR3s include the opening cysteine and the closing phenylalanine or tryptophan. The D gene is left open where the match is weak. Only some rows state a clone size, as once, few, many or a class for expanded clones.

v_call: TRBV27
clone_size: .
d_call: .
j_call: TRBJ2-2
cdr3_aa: CATNLRGGPGGELFF
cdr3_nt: TGTGCCACTAACCTTAGGGGGGGGCCAGGTGGGGAGCTGTTTTTT

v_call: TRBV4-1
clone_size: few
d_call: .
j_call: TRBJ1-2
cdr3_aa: CASSQDLQFGASGYTF
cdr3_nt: TGCGCCAGCAGCCAAGATCTTCAGTTCGGCGCGAGTGGCTACACCTTC

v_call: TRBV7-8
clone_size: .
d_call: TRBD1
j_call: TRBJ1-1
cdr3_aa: CASSSGTGFTEAFF
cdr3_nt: TGTGCCAGCAGCTCCGGGACAGGGTTCACTGAAGCTTTCTTT

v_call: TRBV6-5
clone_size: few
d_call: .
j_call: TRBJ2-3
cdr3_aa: CASSYKAYTSTDTQYF
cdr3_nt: TGTGCCAGCAGTTACAAAGCCTACACATCCACAGATACGCAGTATTTT

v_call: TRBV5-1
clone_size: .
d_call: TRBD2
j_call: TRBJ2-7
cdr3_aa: CASSLELAGGGNEQYF
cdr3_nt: TGCGCCAGCAGCTTGGAACTAGCGGGGGGCGGAAACGAGCAGTACTTC

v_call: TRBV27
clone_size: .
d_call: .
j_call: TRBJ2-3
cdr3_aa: CASSFGHPTDTQYF
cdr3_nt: TGTGCCAGCAGTTTCGGACACCCCACAGATACGCAGTATTTT

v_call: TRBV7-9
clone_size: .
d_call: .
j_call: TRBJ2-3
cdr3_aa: CASSLVAGSSADTQYF
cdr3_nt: TGTGCCAGCAGCTTAGTGGCCGGGAGTAGCGCAGATACGCAGTATTTT

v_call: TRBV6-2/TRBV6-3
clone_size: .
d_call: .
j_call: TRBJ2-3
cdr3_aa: CASRRVPDTQYF
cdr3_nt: TGTGCCAGCAGAAGAGTCCCAGATACGCAGTATTTT

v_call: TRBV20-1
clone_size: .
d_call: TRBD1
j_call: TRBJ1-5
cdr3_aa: CSAPGDSPNQPQHF
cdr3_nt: TGCAGTGCTCCGGGGGACAGTCCCAATCAGCCCCAGCATTTT

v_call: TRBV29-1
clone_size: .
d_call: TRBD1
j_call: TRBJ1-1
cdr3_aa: CSVTGGTEAFF
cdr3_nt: TGCAGCGTCACAGGGGGCACTGAAGCTTTCTTT

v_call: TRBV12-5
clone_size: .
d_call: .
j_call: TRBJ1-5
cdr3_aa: CASGSRGGANSNQPQHF
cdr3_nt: TGTGCTAGTGGTTCCCGTGGGGGGGCTAATAGCAATCAGCCCCAGCATTTT

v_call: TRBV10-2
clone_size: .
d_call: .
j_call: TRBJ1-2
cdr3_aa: CASSAVEGNGYTF
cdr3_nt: TGCGCCAGCAGTGCGGTTGAAGGGAACGGCTACACCTTC

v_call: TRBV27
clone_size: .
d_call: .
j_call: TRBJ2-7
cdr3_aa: CASSGQGSLTSYEQYF
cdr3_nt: TGTGCCAGCAGTGGGCAGGGGTCTCTTACCTCCTACGAGCAGTACTTC

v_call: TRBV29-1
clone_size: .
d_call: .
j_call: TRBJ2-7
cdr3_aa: CSTSKGPHEQYF
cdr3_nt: TGCAGCACCTCTAAGGGACCCCACGAGCAGTACTTC

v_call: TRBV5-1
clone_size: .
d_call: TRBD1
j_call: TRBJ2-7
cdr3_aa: CASRRQGAYEQYF
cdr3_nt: TGCGCCAGCAGACGACAGGGGGCCTACGAGCAGTACTTC

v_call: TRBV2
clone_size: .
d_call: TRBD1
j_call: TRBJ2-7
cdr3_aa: CASKRTGFYEQYF
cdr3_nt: TGTGCCAGCAAACGGACAGGATTCTACGAGCAGTACTTC

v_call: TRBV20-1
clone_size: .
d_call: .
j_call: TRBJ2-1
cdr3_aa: CSARDRESEQFF
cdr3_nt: TGCAGTGCTAGAGATCGCGAATCTGAGCAGTTCTTC

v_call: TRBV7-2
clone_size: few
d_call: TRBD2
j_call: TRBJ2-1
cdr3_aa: CASSLGSGGPWEQFF
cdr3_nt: TGTGCCAGCAGCTTAGGCTCGGGAGGGCCGTGGGAGCAGTTCTTC

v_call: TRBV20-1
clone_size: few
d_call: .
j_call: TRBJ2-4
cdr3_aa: CSASTGAKNVQYF
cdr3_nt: TGCAGTGCCTCGACGGGTGCCAAAAACGTTCAGTACTTC

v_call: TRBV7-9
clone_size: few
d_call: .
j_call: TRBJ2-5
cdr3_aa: CASSPPDEGETQYF
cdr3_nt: TGTGCCAGCAGCCCACCCGACGAGGGAGAGACCCAGTACTTC

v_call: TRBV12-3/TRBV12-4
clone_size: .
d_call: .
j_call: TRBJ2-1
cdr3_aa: CASSLEVYNEQFF
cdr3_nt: TGTGCCAGCAGTTTAGAGGTGTACAATGAGCAGTTCTTC

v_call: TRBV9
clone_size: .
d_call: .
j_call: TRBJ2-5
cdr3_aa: CASSDGTARGETQYF
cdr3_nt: TGTGCCAGCAGCGACGGGACGGCCAGAGGAGAGACCCAGTACTTC

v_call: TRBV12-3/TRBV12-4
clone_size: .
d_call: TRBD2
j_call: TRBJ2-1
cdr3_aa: CASSPPAGLATNEQFF
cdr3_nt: TGTGCCAGCAGTCCCCCCGCGGGACTAGCTACAAATGAGCAGTTCTTC